These 17 T cell receptor beta chains share one sample of origin, sequenced in a study of post-analysis software for immune sequencing data. Study results and caveats: Several TRBV segments, TRBV5-6, TRBV5-1 and TRBV20-1 among them, were found more frequent in patients than controls.

Prepared libraries of TCR beta cDNA carried unique molecular identifiers. Each CDR3 protein gets one entry after TCRdb re-called the PCR reads with MiXCR. There are 750,000 to 900,000 distinct CDR3 sequences in the sample; more than 45% occur only once, and 4.9% lies in the top ten. Which antigens these TCRs recognize remains unknown. Sequencing was carried out using blood. The receptors come from a girl aged 10 to 17 with multiple sclerosis.

The chain has TRBV28 and TRBJ1-2, with unresolved D. Trimming took 5 bases from V and 4 from J, leaving 8 bases between them. Germline CDR1 is MDHEN and CDR2 is SYDVKM. The CDR3 has 12 residues. The CDR3 DNA reads as TGTGCCAGCAGTCCGCAGGCCTATGGCTACACCTTC. This encodes CASSPQAYGYTF.

The chain joins TRBV9 to TRBJ2-7; 9 nucleotides line up with TRBD2. V shed 0 bases, J shed 6 bases, and the junction held 7 bases outside the gene matches. Germline lookup yields CDR1 SGDLS and CDR2 YYNGEE. The CDR3 consists of 15 residues. The CDR3 DNA follows: TGTGCCAGCAGCGTAGAAGGTAGCGGGAGTTCCGAGCAGTACTTC. This sequence encodes CASSVEGSGSSEQYF.

The chain combines TRBV12-3 or TRBV12-4 with TRBJ1-2; D is perhaps TRBD1 (6 bases). The CDR3 extends over 9 amino acids. CDR3 nucleotide sequence: TGTGTCACAGGGTTTGGCTACACCTTC. Residues: CVTGFGYTF.

This clonotype was detected a few times. This chain connects TRBV20-1 to TRBJ1-2; D remains ambiguous. Germline V gene data show CDR1 as DFQATT and CDR2 as SNEGSKA (reference sequence). Between the trimmed V and J ends, which lost 1 base and 2 bases, there was a span of 8 bases. The CDR3 loop spans 13 amino acids. Written as DNA, the CDR3 is TGCAGTGCTAGAGTGGCAGAAAACTATGGCTACACCTTC. Its translation is CSARVAENYGYTF.

The rearrangement uses TRBV7-6 and TRBJ1-2, with D tentatively TRBD1 (5 bases). The CDR3 loop spans 13 amino acids. Germline CDR1 SGHVS, CDR2 FNYEAQ. Trimming removed 5 bases at V and 9 bases at J, with 16 bases between. Here the CDR3 reads CASSPRTGESYTF. CDR3 bases: TGTGCCAGCAGCCCGCGGACGGGGGAGAGCTACACCTTC.

The chain links TRBV6-2 or TRBV6-3 to TRBJ2-1; 11 bases are shared with TRBD2. The J segment lost 9 bases and the V segment lost 6 bases, leaving 7 bases of the junction unmatched. CDR3 length: 14 amino acids. The germline V gene has CDR1 MNHEY and CDR2 SVGEGT. The CDR3 loop is CASRQTSGTSEQFF. Here the CDR3 DNA reads TGTGCCAGCAGGCAGACTAGCGGGACGAGTGAGCAGTTCTTC.

Only one count was recorded for this clonotype. The V call is TRBV20-1, the J call TRBJ1-1, with a tentative D call TRBD1 (6 bases). This CDR3 spans 12 amino acids. The germline V and J ends were trimmed by 4 bases and 4 bases, with 10 bases remaining between them. Germline lookup yields CDR1 DFQATT and CDR2 SNEGSKA (reference sequence). CDR3 bases: TGCAGTGCTATCCGGGACACCACTGAAGCTTTCTTT. Residues: CSAIRDTTEAFF.

This clonotype was recorded a few times. The gene calls are TRBV4-2 and TRBJ2-1; 10 bases agree with TRBD2. Per germline, CDR1 LGHNA and CDR2 YNFKEQ. The CDR3 is made up of 15 amino acids. V lost 2 bases and J lost 8; bases outside the gene matches: 6. The CDR3 coding sequence is TGTGCCAGCAGCCAAAGAGCTAGCGGGAGCGATGAGCAGTTCTTC. Its translation is CASSQRASGSDEQFF.

This clonotype turned up a few times. This sequence joins TRBV5-1 and TRBJ1-2; no firm D call. The CDR3 contains 15 residues. Trimming left V 4 bases short and J 3 bases short, with 16 bases between. In germline, CDR1 is SGHRS, CDR2 YFSETQ. CDR3 nucleotide sequence: TGCGCCAGCAGCCCAGCAGCGGCCGGGGACTATGGCTACACCTTC. Its protein product is CASSPAAAGDYGYTF. The complete variable domain, with remaining parts taken from reference TRBV5-1 and TRBJ1-2, reads KAGVTQTPRYLIKTRGQQVTLSCSPISGHRSVSWYQQTPGQGLQFLFEYFSETQRNKGNFPGRFSGRQFSNSRSEMNVSTLELGDSALYLCASSPAAAGDYGYTFGSGTRLTVV.

This clonotype was found a few times. The chain employs TRBV10-3 and TRBJ1-5, with a weak D call TRBD1 (6 bases). There are 13 residues in the CDR3. Germline CDR1 is ENHRY and CDR2 is SYGVKD. Trimming took 4 bases from V and 2 from J, leaving 6 bases between them. The CDR3 here is CAISAGGNQPQHF. The CDR3 coding sequence is TGTGCCATCAGTGCAGGGGGCAATCAGCCCCAGCATTTT.

This rearrangement joins TRBV4-3 to TRBJ2-3; tentatively, D is TRBD2 (5 bases). The CDR3 extends over 16 amino acids. Trimming took 0 bases from V and 3 from J, leaving 13 bases between them. Per the germline V gene, CDR1 is LGHNA and CDR2 is YSLEER. CDR3 nucleotide sequence: TGCGCCAGCAGCCAAGATACGCCCACTAGGACAGATACGCAGTATTTT. Translated: CASSQDTPTRTDTQYF.

The chain couples TRBV11-3 to TRBJ2-5, with 7 nucleotides matching TRBD2. The CDR3 totals 17 residues. Germline trimming cut 4 bases from V and 5 bases from J; bases unmatched to any gene: 16. CDR1 is SGHNT, CDR2 YENEEA, per germline. The CDR3 is CASSSAWGGSGEETQYF. CDR3 nucleotides: TGTGCCAGCAGCTCAGCTTGGGGCGGGAGTGGAGAGGAGACCCAGTACTTC.

The chain has TRBV4-2 and TRBJ2-1; D is tentatively TRBD1 or TRBD2 (6 bases each). The length of the CDR3 is 16 residues. The V gene's germline CDR1 is LGHNA and CDR2 YNFKEQ. V was clipped by 3 bases and J by 7 bases, with 19 bases between them. CDR3 amino acids: CASSQAPAGGLNEQFF. CDR3 DNA: TGTGCCAGCAGCCAGGCCCCGGCTGGGGGGCTTAATGAGCAGTTCTTC.

The V and J genes are TRBV30 and TRBJ2-7; D is undetermined. Trimming shortened V by 1 base and J by 1 base, and 11 bases separated the two germline ends. CDR1 is GTSNPN, CDR2 SVGIG, per germline (reference sequence). This CDR3 comprises 14 residues. The CDR3 is CAWSAHRRSYEQYF. CDR3 in DNA: TGTGCCTGGAGTGCCCATCGACGTTCCTACGAGCAGTACTTC. The entire variable domain, with the rest obtained from reference TRBV30 and TRBJ2-7, is as follows: SQTIHQWPATLVQPVGSPLSLECTVEGTSNPNLYWYRQAAGRGLQLLFYSVGIGQISSEVPQNLSASRPQDRQFILSSKKLLLSDSGFYLCAWSAHRRSYEQYFGPGTRLTVT.

The chain employs TRBV5-1 and TRBJ2-7; possibly TRBD2 for D (5 bases). The CDR3 has 14 amino acids. V was shortened by 4 bases and J by 2 bases, with 13 bases between the two germline ends. CDR1 and CDR2 from the germline V gene are SGHRS and YFSETQ. The CDR3 reads CASSLIYGTYEQYF. DNA of the CDR3: TGCGCCAGCAGCCTAATCTACGGGACCTACGAGCAGTACTTC.

The genes are TRBV29-1 and TRBJ2-1, with unresolved D. Trimming took off 2 bases at V and 9 bases at J, with 38 bases between the two ends. Germline-derived CDR1 and CDR2 are SQVTM and ANQGSEA. The CDR3 loop spans 21 amino acids. The CDR3 protein is CSVESHLTGSLGSYNFTEQFF. CDR3 DNA: TGCAGCGTTGAAAGTCATTTAACGGGTTCGTTGGGCAGTTACAATTTCACTGAGCAGTTCTTC.

The chain combines TRBV28 with TRBJ1-2; D is uncertain. Trimming stripped 6 bases from V and 6 bases from J, with 8 bases between. Germline lookup yields CDR1 MDHEN and CDR2 SYDVKM. The CDR3 covers 11 residues. The CDR3 DNA sequence: TGTGCCAGCAGCCGGAGAAATGGCTACACCTTC. This gives the protein CASSRRNGYTF.